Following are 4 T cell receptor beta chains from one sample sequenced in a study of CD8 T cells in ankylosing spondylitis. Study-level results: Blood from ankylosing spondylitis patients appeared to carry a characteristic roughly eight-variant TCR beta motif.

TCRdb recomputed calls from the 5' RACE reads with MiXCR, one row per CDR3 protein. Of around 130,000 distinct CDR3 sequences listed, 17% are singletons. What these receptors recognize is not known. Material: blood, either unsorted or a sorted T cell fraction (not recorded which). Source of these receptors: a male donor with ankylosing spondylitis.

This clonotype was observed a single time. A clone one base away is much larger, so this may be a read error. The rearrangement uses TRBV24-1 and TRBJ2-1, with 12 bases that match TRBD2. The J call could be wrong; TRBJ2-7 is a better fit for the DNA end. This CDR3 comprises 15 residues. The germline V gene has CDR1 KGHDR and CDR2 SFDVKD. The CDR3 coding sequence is TGTGCCACCAGTGAGCGGACTAGCGGGGTCTATGAGCAGTACTTC. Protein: CATSERTSGVYEQYF.

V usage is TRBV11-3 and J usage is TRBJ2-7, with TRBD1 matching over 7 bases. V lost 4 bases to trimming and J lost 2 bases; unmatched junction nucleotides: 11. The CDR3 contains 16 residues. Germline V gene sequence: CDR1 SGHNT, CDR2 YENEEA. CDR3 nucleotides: TGTGCCAGCAGCTCCCCCGACAGGGAGTGGGCCTACGAGCAGTACTTC. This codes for CASSSPDREWAYEQYF.

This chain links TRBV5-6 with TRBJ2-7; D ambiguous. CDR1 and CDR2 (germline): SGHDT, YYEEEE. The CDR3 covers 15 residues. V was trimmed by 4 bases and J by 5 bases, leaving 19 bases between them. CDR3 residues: CASSLQRFLSHEQYF. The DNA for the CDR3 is TGTGCCAGCAGCCTCCAACGGTTCCTCTCTCACGAGCAGTACTTC.

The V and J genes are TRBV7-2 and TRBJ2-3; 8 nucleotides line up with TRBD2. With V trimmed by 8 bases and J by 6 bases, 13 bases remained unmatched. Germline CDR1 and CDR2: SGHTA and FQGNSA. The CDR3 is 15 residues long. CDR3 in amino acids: CASPGASGRGDTQYF. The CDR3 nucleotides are TGTGCCAGCCCCGGGGCCAGCGGGAGAGGTGATACGCAGTATTTT.